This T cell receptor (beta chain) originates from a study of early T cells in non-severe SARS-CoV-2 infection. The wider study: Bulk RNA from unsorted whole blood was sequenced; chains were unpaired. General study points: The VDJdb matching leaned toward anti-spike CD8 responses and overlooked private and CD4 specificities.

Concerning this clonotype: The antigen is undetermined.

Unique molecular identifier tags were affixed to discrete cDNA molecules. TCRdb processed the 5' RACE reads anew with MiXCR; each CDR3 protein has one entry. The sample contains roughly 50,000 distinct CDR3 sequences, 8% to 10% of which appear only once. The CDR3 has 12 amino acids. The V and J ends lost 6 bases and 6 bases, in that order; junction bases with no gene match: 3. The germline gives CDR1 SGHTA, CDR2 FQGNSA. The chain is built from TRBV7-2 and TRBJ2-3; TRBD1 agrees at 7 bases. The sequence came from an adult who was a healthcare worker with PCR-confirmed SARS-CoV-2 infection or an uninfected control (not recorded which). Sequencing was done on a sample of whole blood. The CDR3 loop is CASSEGADTQYF. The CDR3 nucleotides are TGTGCCAGCAGTGAGGGGGCTGATACGCAGTATTTT.